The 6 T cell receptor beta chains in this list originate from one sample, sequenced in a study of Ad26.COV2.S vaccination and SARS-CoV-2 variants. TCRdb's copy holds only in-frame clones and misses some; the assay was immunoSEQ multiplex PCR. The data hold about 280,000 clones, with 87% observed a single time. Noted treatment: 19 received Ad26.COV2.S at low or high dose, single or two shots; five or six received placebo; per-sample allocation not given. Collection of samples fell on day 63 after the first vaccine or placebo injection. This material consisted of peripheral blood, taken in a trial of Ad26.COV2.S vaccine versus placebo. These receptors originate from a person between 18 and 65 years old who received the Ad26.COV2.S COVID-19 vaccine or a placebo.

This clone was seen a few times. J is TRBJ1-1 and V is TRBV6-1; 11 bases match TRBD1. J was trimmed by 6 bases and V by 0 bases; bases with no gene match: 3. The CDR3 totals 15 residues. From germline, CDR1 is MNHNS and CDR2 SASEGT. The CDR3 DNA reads TGTGCCAGCAGTGAAGCTTGGGACAGGGGGGCTGAAGCTTTCTTT. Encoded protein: CASSEAWDRGAEAFF.

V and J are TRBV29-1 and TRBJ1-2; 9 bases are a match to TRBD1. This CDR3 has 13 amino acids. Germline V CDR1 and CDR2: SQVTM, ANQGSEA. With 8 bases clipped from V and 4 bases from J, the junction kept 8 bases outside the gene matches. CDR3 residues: CSTGQGPSYGYTF. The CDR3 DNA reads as TGCAGCACTGGACAGGGGCCGTCCTATGGCTACACCTTC.

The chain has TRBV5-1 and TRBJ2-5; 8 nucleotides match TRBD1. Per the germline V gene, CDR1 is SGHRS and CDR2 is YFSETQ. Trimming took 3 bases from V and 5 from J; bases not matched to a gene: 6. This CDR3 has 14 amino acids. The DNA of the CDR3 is TGCGCCAGCAGCTGGACCGGGACAGGCGAGACCCAGTACTTC. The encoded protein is CASSWTGTGETQYF.

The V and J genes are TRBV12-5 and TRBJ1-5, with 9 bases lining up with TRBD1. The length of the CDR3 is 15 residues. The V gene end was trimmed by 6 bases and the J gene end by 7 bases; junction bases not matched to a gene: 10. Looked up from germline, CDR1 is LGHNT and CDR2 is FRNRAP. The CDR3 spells CASGSRTGVGQPQHF. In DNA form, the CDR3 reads TGTGCTAGTGGATCTCGGACAGGGGTGGGCCAGCCCCAGCATTTT.

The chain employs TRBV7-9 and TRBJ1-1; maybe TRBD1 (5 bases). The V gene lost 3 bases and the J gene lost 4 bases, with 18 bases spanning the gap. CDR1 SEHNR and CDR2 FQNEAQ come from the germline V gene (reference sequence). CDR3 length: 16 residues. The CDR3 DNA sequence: TGTGCCAGCAGCTTCCGGGACTTAAAAGTGGGCACTGAAGCTTTCTTT. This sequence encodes CASSFRDLKVGTEAFF.

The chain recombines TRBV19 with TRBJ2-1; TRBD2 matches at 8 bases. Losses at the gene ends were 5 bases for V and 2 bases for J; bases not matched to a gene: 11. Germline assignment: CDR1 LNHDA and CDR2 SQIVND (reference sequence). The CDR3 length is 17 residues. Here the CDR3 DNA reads TGTGCCAGTAGTCCCCCCCTCCACGGGGGGGCCTACAATGAGCAGTTCTTC. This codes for CASSPPLHGGAYNEQFF.